The rows below give T cell receptor beta chains drawn from one sample of a study of blood T cell repertoires in COVID-19. Clones were read by immunoSEQ multiplex PCR, and TCRdb kept only the in-frame ones, dropping some. The data hold more than 200,000 clones, with more than 75% observed a single time. The sequencing input was PBMCs or T cells enriched from blood (not recorded which). The source is a woman aged 45-65 years who had recovered from COVID-19. Both conserved end residues are part of each CDR3. D genes are given only for firm matches.

CDR3 protein | D gene | V gene
CASSTSGREWDTQYF | TRBD2 | TRBV19
CASTTGSLYGYTF | TRBD1 | TRBV12-3/TRBV12-4
CASSPLIKAQYF | - | TRBV6-2/TRBV6-3
CASSQQVYGYTF | - | TRBV28
CASSGEGDTIYF | - | TRBV5-1
CASTGQFITNYGYTF | TRBD1 | TRBV5-6
CASSSPRDREETQYF | - | TRBV5-4
CASGLGTGSEAFF | TRBD1 | TRBV12-5
CASSQVGQGEAFF | - | TRBV3-1/TRBV3-2
CSGLQGSYEQYF | TRBD1 | TRBV29-1
CASSLAGTTYEQYF | TRBD2 | TRBV5-5
CASSVDGLINSPLHF | - | TRBV9
CASSRSGREGSYEQYF | TRBD2 | TRBV28
CASSFDSGSSSYNEQFF | TRBD2 | TRBV11-3
CSVARQDMNTEAFF | - | TRBV29-1
CASSPETGGAEKLFF | TRBD1 | TRBV4-3
CASSLGGKVQPQHF | - | TRBV5-6
CSASVAGAHYEQYF | TRBD2 | TRBV20-1
CASSSTDKNTEAFF | - | TRBV18
CASRPPEREGAEQFF | TRBD2 | TRBV5-1
CASSLAGTSALTGELFF | TRBD2 | TRBV5-1
CASSPATGYSNQPQHF | - | TRBV27
CASSERTGRGGELFF | TRBD1 | TRBV3-1/TRBV3-2
CASSLLRQETQYF | - | TRBV2